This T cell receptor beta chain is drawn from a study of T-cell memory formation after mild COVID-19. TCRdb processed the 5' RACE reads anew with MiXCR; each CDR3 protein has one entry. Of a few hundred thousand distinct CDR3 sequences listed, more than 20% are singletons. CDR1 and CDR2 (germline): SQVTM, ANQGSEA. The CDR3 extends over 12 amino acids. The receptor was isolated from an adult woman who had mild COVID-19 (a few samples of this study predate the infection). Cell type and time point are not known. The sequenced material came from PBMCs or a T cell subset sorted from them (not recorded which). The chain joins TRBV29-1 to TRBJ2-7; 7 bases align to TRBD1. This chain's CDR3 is CACTGDFYEQYF. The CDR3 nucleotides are TGCGCGTGCACAGGGGATTTCTACGAGCAGTACTTC.